One sample yielded the 9 T cell receptor beta chains listed below, sequenced in a study of T cell responses to AZD1222 COVID-19 vaccine. Sequencing was performed with immunoSEQ multiplex PCR; in TCRdb, only in-frame clones are kept and a portion is missing. The repertoire holds tens of thousands of clones, with approximately 90% as singletons. Sample: peripheral blood, taken on day 0 of AZD1222 vaccination. The receptor source for this set is an adult in good health.

The genes are TRBV27 and TRBJ1-1, with TRBD1 identical over 7 bases. This CDR3 is built from 13 residues. The germline V gene has CDR1 MNHEY and CDR2 SMNVEV (reference sequence). V dropped 10 bases and J dropped 8; count of bases not matched to a gene: 13. The CDR3 DNA follows: TGTGCCACCCAGGGGGTCCTCACCTCAGAAGCTTTCTTT. Translated: CATQGVLTSEAFF.

This chain links TRBV6-6 with TRBJ1-1; 8 bases line up with TRBD1. With 5 bases clipped from V and 0 bases from J, the junction kept 11 bases outside the gene matches. This CDR3 is built from 17 residues. CDR1 and CDR2 from the germline V gene are MNHNY and SVGAGI (reference sequence). As DNA, the CDR3 is TGTGCCAGCAGTCCCGCGGGACAGGCGATCATGAACACTGAAGCTTTCTTT. Protein product: CASSPAGQAIMNTEAFF.

V gene TRBV28 combines with J gene TRBJ1-6, with D possibly matching TRBD1 (5 bases). This CDR3 is built from 12 residues. Germline V gene data show CDR1 as MDHEN and CDR2 as SYDVKM. V was shortened by 2 bases and J by 11 bases, with 7 bases between the two germline ends. The chain's CDR3 is CASSLRGTPLHF. Written as DNA, the CDR3 is TGTGCCAGCAGTTTACGGGGGACACCCCTCCACTTT.

The chain employs TRBV5-1 and TRBJ1-1; tentative D call: TRBD1 (5 bases). The CDR3 length is 14 residues. CDR1 SGHRS and CDR2 YFSETQ come from the germline V gene. Trimming cost V 2 bases and J 7 bases, with 15 bases left between them. In nucleotides, the CDR3 is TGCGCCAGCAGCTTCAAAGACAGTTATGTTGAAGCTTTCTTT. Its translation is CASSFKDSYVEAFF.

The chain employs TRBV12-3 or TRBV12-4 and TRBJ2-7; no clear D. V was cut by 6 bases and J by 6 bases, with 12 bases left in between. The CDR3 runs to 12 residues. The CDR3 is CASRLTGFEQYF. CDR3 DNA: TGTGCCAGCAGGCTAACCGGGTTCGAGCAGTACTTC.

This chain connects TRBV7-6 to TRBJ2-2, with D tentatively TRBD2 (6 bases). The CDR3 has 17 residues. V was trimmed by 6 bases and J by 2 bases, leaving 19 bases between them. The germline V gene encodes CDR1 SGHVS and CDR2 FNYEAQ. The CDR3 spells CASSGAWGEVNTGELFF. The DNA for the CDR3 is TGTGCCAGCAGTGGCGCTTGGGGGGAGGTAAACACCGGGGAGCTGTTTTTT.

This chain connects TRBV19 to TRBJ2-3; D gene unclear. CDR1 and CDR2 from the germline V gene are LNHDA and SQIVND (reference sequence). Trimming stripped 9 bases from V and 2 bases from J, with 12 bases between. This CDR3 spans 13 amino acids. The chain's CDR3 is CASSIGYTDTQYF. The CDR3 DNA follows: TGTGCCAGCTCAATCGGGTACACAGATACGCAGTATTTT.

This chain links TRBV28 with TRBJ2-7; D remains ambiguous. Germline V gene data show CDR1 as MDHEN and CDR2 as SYDVKM. V shed 4 bases and J shed 1 base, with 14 bases lying between them. This CDR3 is built from 15 residues. CDR3 amino acids: CASSSPGRPSYEQYF. The CDR3 DNA is TGTGCCAGCAGTTCGCCCGGCCGGCCTTCCTACGAGCAGTACTTC.

The chain employs TRBV7-2 and TRBJ2-7; TRBD1 matches 8 bases. V dropped 3 bases and J dropped 2; count of bases not matched to a gene: 9. The CDR3 loop spans 16 amino acids. CDR1 and CDR2 from the germline V gene are SGHTA and FQGNSA. The CDR3 DNA reads as TGTGCCAGCAGCTTCGGACAGGGTGCAGTGGCCTACGAGCAGTACTTC. Its translation is CASSFGQGAVAYEQYF.